These T cell receptor beta chains were read from a single sample in a study of CD8 T cells in ankylosing spondylitis. TCRdb passed the 5' RACE reads through MiXCR, listing each CDR3 protein once. This repertoire shows about 750,000 distinct CDR3 sequences, roughly 19% found once; its top ten account for over 15%. The source material was blood, either unsorted or a sorted T cell fraction (not recorded which). All receptors come from a male donor with ankylosing spondylitis. The CDR3 runs from the conserved cysteine through the conserved F or W. The order of the fields is clone size, V gene, J gene, D gene, CDR3 length, CDR3 DNA, CDR3 protein. D genes are given only for firm matches. Some rows have no size entry. The others give once, few or many, or a class for an expanded clone.

NA	TRBV7-9	TRBJ1-1	NA	15	TGTGCCAGCAGCCGCAGGGGACTAAGGAACACTGAAGCTTTCTTT	CASSRRGLRNTEAFF
few	TRBV5-1	TRBJ2-5	TRBD1	13	TGCGCCAGCAACCCGGGACAGAAAGAGACCCAGTACTTC	CASNPGQKETQYF
few	TRBV18	TRBJ2-1	NA	17	TGTGCCAGCTCACCGCGACTCGGGGAGTATTCCTACAATGAGCAGTTCTTC	CASSPRLGEYSYNEQFF
few	TRBV28	TRBJ1-6	NA	12	TGTGCCAGCAATTTCCTTAATTCACCCCTCCACTTT	CASNFLNSPLHF
NA	TRBV29-1	TRBJ2-1	NA	14	TGCAGCGTTCCGATCTTTGACTTGAGGAATGAGCAGTTCTTC	CSVPIFDLRNEQFF
NA	TRBV5-1	TRBJ2-5	NA	12	TGCGCCAGCAGATTTCTCCAAGAGACCCAGTACTTC	CASRFLQETQYF
few	TRBV4-1	TRBJ2-5	TRBD1	16	TGCGCCAGCAGCAAGATCGGGACAGGGGTACAAGAGACCCAGTACTTC	CASSKIGTGVQETQYF
many	TRBV15	TRBJ2-7	NA	15	TGTGCCACCAGCAGAGAAGCCAGATTCTCCTACGAGCAGTACTTC	CATSREARFSYEQYF
NA	TRBV2	TRBJ2-7	NA	13	TGTGCCAGCAGTGGCCAGGCGTCCTACGAGCAGTACTTC	CASSGQASYEQYF
many	TRBV12-3/TRBV12-4	TRBJ1-2	NA	14	TGTGCCAGCAGTTTAATCCCACCCAACTATGGCTACACCTTC	CASSLIPPNYGYTF
NA	TRBV7-9	TRBJ1-1	NA	13	TGTGCCAGCAGCTTAGCGTGGCAGGCTGAAGCTTTCTTT	CASSLAWQAEAFF
NA	TRBV29-1	TRBJ1-1	NA	13	TGCAGCGTTGAAGACTACAGTAACACTGAAGCTTTCTTT	CSVEDYSNTEAFF
many	TRBV3-1	TRBJ1-3	NA	13	TGTGCCAGCAGACGCACAGGGGGAAACACCATATATTTT	CASRRTGGNTIYF
NA	TRBV12-3/TRBV12-4	TRBJ2-1	TRBD2	15	TGTGCCAGCACACTAGCGGCGGATATCTACAATGAGCAGTTCTTC	CASTLAADIYNEQFF
few	TRBV14	TRBJ2-7	NA	12	TGTGCCAGCAGCCAACAGGGGTTCGAGCAGTACTTC	CASSQQGFEQYF
NA	TRBV3-1	TRBJ2-5	NA	14	TGTGCCAGCAGCCAAGATCTGGTTTTAAAGACCCAGTACTTC	CASSQDLVLKTQYF
NA	TRBV30	TRBJ1-2	NA	12	TGTGCCTGGACAATTCTAGGCTATGGCTACACCTTC	CAWTILGYGYTF
few	TRBV12-3/TRBV12-4	TRBJ2-1	TRBD2	16	TGTGCCAGCAGTATGACTAGCGCCCCGGAGGGTGGTGAGCAGTTCTTC	CASSMTSAPEGGEQFF
NA	TRBV2	TRBJ2-4	TRBD1	13	TGTGCCTGTGGGACAGGGACTGAAAACATTCAGTACTTC	CACGTGTENIQYF
few	TRBV27	TRBJ2-5	NA	13	TGTGCCAGCAGTCCATACAGGGAAGAGACCCAGTACTTC	CASSPYREETQYF
NA	TRBV24-1	TRBJ1-4	NA	15	TGTGCCACCAGTGATGTGAGGGTAAAACCTGAAAAACTGTTTTTT	CATSDVRVKPEKLFF
NA	TRBV29-1	TRBJ2-3	TRBD2	17	TGCAGCGTTGAATTCCGACTAGCGGTTACCTTCACAGATACGCAGTATTTT	CSVEFRLAVTFTDTQYF
few	TRBV4-1	TRBJ2-1	NA	13	TGCGCCAGCAGCCAAGATCGGGGGAGGATGGGTTTCTTC	CASSQDRGRMGFF
NA	TRBV5-1	TRBJ1-1	TRBD1	15	TGCGCCAGCAGCTCTAGGACAGGGGGGAACACTGAAGCTTTCTTT	CASSSRTGGNTEAFF
few	TRBV10-3	TRBJ2-3	NA	15	TGTGCCATCAGTGAGTCGACAAATCTCCCAGATACGCAGTATTTT	CAISESTNLPDTQYF
NA	TRBV27	TRBJ2-3	TRBD2	14	TGTGCCAGCAGTTTTTTTAGCGGGGTAGATACGCAGTATTTT	CASSFFSGVDTQYF
NA	TRBV7-2	TRBJ2-1	TRBD2	17	TGTGCCAGCAGCTTAGTTGTGGCGGGAGGAACCTACAATGAGCAGTTCTTC	CASSLVVAGGTYNEQFF
few	TRBV20-1	TRBJ2-1	TRBD2	15	TGCAGTGCTAGCCCTAGCGGGACCTCCTACAATGAGCAGTTCTTC	CSASPSGTSYNEQFF
few	TRBV20-1	TRBJ1-5	NA	12	TGCAGCGCGGTTTGGGGCAATCAGCCCCAGCATTTT	CSAVWGNQPQHF